The sequence of this T cell receptor (beta chain) was determined in a study of regulatory T cells in long-lasting Graves disease. Notes on the study in general: Patients with persistent disease shared around 2,700 public clonotypes, outpacing the approximately 870 shared by new patients.

Described time point: persistent/refractory GD, antithyroid drugs over 5 years with positive TRAb. Isolated PBMC RNA provided the starting material for the TCR library. Graves' disease was diagnosed by American Thyroid Association guidelines. In building TCR beta libraries, iRepertoire HTBI primers were used together with Arm-PCR of CDR3 regions. MiXCR was run by TCRdb on the multiplex PCR reads, yielding one entry per CDR3 protein. Here the sample spans 500,000 to 800,000 distinct CDR3 sequences, about 32% being singletons. In regard to this clonotype: Its specificity is unknown.

CDR1 is SGHTA, CDR2 FQGTGA, per germline. Trimming cost V 5 bases and J 4 bases, with 6 bases left between them. The CDR3 spans 13 residues. The rearrangement uses TRBV7-3 and TRBJ2-6; D unclear. Sequenced here: peripheral blood mononuclear cells (PBMCs), sampled when the disease was refractory, from a patient treated with antithyroid drugs. The receptor was derived from a female donor with Graves disease. The CDR3 coding sequence is TGTGCCAGCAGCCCCCGAGGGGCCAACGTCCTGACTTTC. Its translation: CASSPRGANVLTF.